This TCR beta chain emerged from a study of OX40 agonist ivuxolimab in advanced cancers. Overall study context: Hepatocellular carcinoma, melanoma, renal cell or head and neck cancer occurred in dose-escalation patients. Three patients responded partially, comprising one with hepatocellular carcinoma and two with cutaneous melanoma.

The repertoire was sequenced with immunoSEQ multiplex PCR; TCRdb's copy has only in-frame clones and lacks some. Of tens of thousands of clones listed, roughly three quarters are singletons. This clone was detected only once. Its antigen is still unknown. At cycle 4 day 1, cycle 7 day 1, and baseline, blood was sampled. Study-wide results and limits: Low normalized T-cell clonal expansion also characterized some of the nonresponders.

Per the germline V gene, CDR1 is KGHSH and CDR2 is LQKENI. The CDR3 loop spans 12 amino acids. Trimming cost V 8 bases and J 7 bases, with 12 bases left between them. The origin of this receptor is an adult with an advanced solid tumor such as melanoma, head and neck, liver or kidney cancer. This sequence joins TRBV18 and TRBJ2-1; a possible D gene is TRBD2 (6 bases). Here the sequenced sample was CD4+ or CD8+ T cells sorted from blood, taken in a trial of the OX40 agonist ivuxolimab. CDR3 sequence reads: CASTEGLNEQFF. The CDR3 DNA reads TGTGCCAGCACGGAGGGGCTGAATGAGCAGTTCTTC.